This T cell receptor beta chain was documented in a study of T cells in Graves' hyperthyroidism and ophthalmopathy (dated by TCRdb to about 2019). With regard to the full study: Peripheral blood samples were taken at initial diagnosis, before any treatment was given. TCR V-J signatures able to tell the groups apart were searched for in a discovery cohort of 95 or so patients, of whom roughly 42 had Graves' ophthalmopathy and 55 to 60 had stable Graves' hyperthyroidism. Whether ophthalmopathy could be predicted prospectively was tested in an independent validation cohort made up of 18 hyperthyroidism patients plus 17 patients who later progressed to ophthalmopathy. The 95 to 100 discovery patients were randomly divided into training and test sets at a 7:3 ratio. Thyroid tissue and blood T-cell repertoires from over 5 Graves' hyperthyroidism patients were also compared in the study. After sampling, hyperthyroidism patients received methimazole starting at 30 mg daily, and ophthalmopathy patients received high-dose intravenous methylprednisolone. The paper describes TCR Vbeta CDR3 sequencing of 130 to 150 peripheral blood samples, made up of some 40 ophthalmopathy patients, some 80 hyperthyroidism patients and 17 progressor patients.

Stable Graves' hyperthyroidism was defined as no progression to ophthalmopathy during 18 months of follow-up. The hyperthyroidism patients were between 18 and 65 years old and newly diagnosed, with a disease duration of less than 2 months. Exclusion was applied to patients with uncontrolled infections, other autoimmune diseases, pregnancy or lactation. Diagnoses were based on clinical symptoms, serum thyroxine and TRAb, thyroid ultrasound and orbital computed tomography. Ficoll-Paque density gradient centrifugation was used to isolate PBMCs from about 9.4 ml of fresh peripheral blood. Total RNA was extracted using Trizol reagent, and RNA quality was assessed on an Agilent 2100 Bioanalyzer. Broader findings and caveats from the paper: In validation, progression to ophthalmopathy was predicted by the model with 65% to 71% sensitivity and just over 72% specificity, a median of approximately 7.1 months before onset. Blood samples also contained most of the expanded thyroid clonotypes (frequency above 0.001), which suggests that blood repertoires may reflect thyroid immune responses. A 13 V-J signature model separated ophthalmopathy from stable hyperthyroidism, with roughly 88% sensitivity and about 81% specificity in cross-validation and 80%/75% in testing. Sample size was not statistically predetermined, and blinding of investigators to group allocation was not performed.

Inclusive of the bounding cysteine and phenylalanine, the CDR3 is 18 residues long. CDR3 DNA is the only sequence kept; it has 54 bases, read in frame from the first base. V lost 2 bases and J lost 8 bases; the stretch between them is 28 bases long. Via the germline V gene (reference sequence), CDR1 is GTSNPN and CDR2 SVGIG. In this sample, this clonotype turned up once. Its specific antigen is unknown. Within one base of it there is no much larger clone, and no base qualities were kept. One read alone lends weak support. The TCR beta CDR3 regions were amplified from the RNA transcripts. The first round of RT-PCR for the TCR CDR3 was performed with the HTBI primer set and the Qiagen OneStep RT-PCR kit. Libraries were constructed in a second round of multiplex PCR, after which size selection and purification were performed. Libraries were sequenced paired-end with 100 bp reads on an Illumina HiSeq2000. On the study's bioinformatics: SOAPnuke was used to process the raw data, removing reads that contained adapters or uncalled bases, had a mean Phred below 15, or lacked an exact match to the constant primer or identifier. COPE v1.2.5 was used to merge the high-quality paired reads, and each unique nucleotide sequence was defined as a clonotype. Clonotypes were aligned to IMGT TRBV, TRBD and TRBJ reference segments using MiTCR v1.1. The analysis was restricted to V-J combinations with a frequency above 0.0001, which together covered around 99% of the repertoires. The TCS score was defined as the ratio of F50 (clonal expansion) to E x V (chaos), calculated using BLOSUM62-based TCRdist between CDR3 peptides within each V-J. Welch's t-statistics and random forest reduced 450 to 600 V-J features to around 14, which were used in a naive Bayes classifier (R e1071). The public sequencing data were trimmed at Q25 with fastp and processed into clonotypes with MiXCR by TCRdb, which kept only in-frame beta chains. When rows share a CDR3 protein, they turn into one entry using the most common DNA and genes. The authors' filters were not applied to this entry. This sample comprises some 420,000 distinct CDR3 sequences, approximately 14% of them detected only once. More than 4.5% of the sample comes from the top ten.

This sequence uses TRBV30 and TRBJ2-1; the D gene is perhaps TRBD2, from 6 matching bases. The sample comprised blood. This receptor was taken from a woman in her late teens or twenties with Graves' hyperthyroidism. CDR3 protein: CAWSQKTSLGDTSDEQFF. The DNA is as follows: TGTGCCTGGAGTCAGAAGACTAGTCTGGGGGATACTTCGGATGAGCAGTTCTTC.